The text below deals with one T cell receptor (beta chain). This entry is derived from a study of technical replicates of blood from a handful of donors. Libraries were prepared by immunoSEQ multiplex PCR; TCRdb keeps only in-frame clonotypes and omits some of them. Of fewer than 95,000 clones in the sample, approximately 93% were seen once. Looked up from germline, CDR1 is SGDLS and CDR2 is YYNGEE. The ends were cut back, 0 bases at V and 5 bases at J, with 14 bases in the middle. The CDR3 is made up of 15 amino acids. Input material: T cells isolated from PBMCs. The origin of this receptor is a human donor in good health. The chain joins TRBV9 to TRBJ2-5; no reliable D call. The CDR3 DNA sequence: TGTGCCAGCAGCGTAGGAGTGTCAATCTCGGAGACCCAGTACTTC. It is translated as CASSVGVSISETQYF.